Listed below are T cell receptor beta chains from one sample, sequenced in a study of early T cells in non-severe SARS-CoV-2 infection. TCRdb reprocessed the 5' RACE reads via MiXCR and lists one record per CDR3 protein. Found here are approximately 97,000 distinct CDR3 sequences, more than 9.5% of them singletons; the top ten hold roughly 5%. The sequences come from whole blood, collected at baseline. The receptor set was obtained from an adult who was a healthcare worker with PCR-confirmed SARS-CoV-2 infection or an uninfected control (not recorded which). Each CDR3 is given with its conserved first and last residue. The order of the fields is J gene, V gene, D gene, clone size, CDR3 DNA, CDR3 protein. D genes are given only for firm matches. Clone size is not always given. Where it is, it says once, few, many or a class for expanded clones.

>TRBJ2-7|TRBV3-1|NA|NA
TGTGCCAGCAGCCAAGATGGGGCGTCCTACGAGCAGTACTTC
CASSQDGASYEQYF
>TRBJ2-1|TRBV13|NA|NA
TGTGCCAGCAGCTTAGGGGCCAGTGATGAGCAGTTCTTC
CASSLGASDEQFF
>TRBJ2-3|TRBV6-2/TRBV6-3|NA|few
TGTGCCAGCAGTTTCCGAAGAGATACGCAGTATTTT
CASSFRRDTQYF
>TRBJ2-2|TRBV29-1|NA|many
TGCAGCGGTTCAGATAACACCGGGGAGCTGTTTTTT
CSGSDNTGELFF
>TRBJ2-3|TRBV11-3|NA|NA
TGTGCCAGCAGCATACTAGAATTAAGCACAGATACGCAGTATTTT
CASSILELSTDTQYF
>TRBJ2-1|TRBV20-1|TRBD2|many
TGCAGTGCTAGGGGGACTAGCATCAATGAGCAGTTCTTC
CSARGTSINEQFF
>TRBJ2-1|TRBV19|TRBD2|few
TGTGCCAGTAGTAGAATAGCGGGAGGGCCGAGGGATGAGCAGTTCTTC
CASSRIAGGPRDEQFF
>TRBJ1-1|TRBV3-1|NA|NA
TGTGCCAGCAGCCAAGAGGGGCTAGGGGAGAATGAAGCTTTCTTT
CASSQEGLGENEAFF
>TRBJ1-4|TRBV7-6|NA|NA
TGTGCCAGCAGCTTAGTCGCAGGGTCCAATGAAAAACTGTTTTTT
CASSLVAGSNEKLFF
>TRBJ2-1|TRBV29-1|TRBD2|few
TGCAGCGTTGACGGAGCGGGGTTGGGATACAATGAGCAGTTCTTC
CSVDGAGLGYNEQFF
>TRBJ1-5|TRBV27|NA|many
TGTGCCAGCAGTTCCTACCCGACACCTTATAGCAATCAGCCCCAGCATTTT
CASSSYPTPYSNQPQHF
>TRBJ2-3|TRBV5-1|NA|many
TGCGCCAGCAGCTTGCAGGGAACTACTGGCACAGATACGCAGTATTTT
CASSLQGTTGTDTQYF
>TRBJ2-1|TRBV6-2/TRBV6-3|TRBD1|NA
TGTGCCAGCAGTTACTCGAGATTTAGCAGGGGGCACAATGAGCAGTTCTTC
CASSYSRFSRGHNEQFF
>TRBJ1-1|TRBV6-5|NA|NA
TGTGCCAGCAGTAGGGGCAGGGGTGTAAACACTGAAGCTTTCTTT
CASSRGRGVNTEAFF
>TRBJ2-5|TRBV24-1|NA|NA
TGTGCCACCAGTGATACGGTGACAGCTAGCGAGACCCAGTACTTC
CATSDTVTASETQYF
>TRBJ2-7|TRBV14|TRBD2|NA
TGTGCCAGCAGCCCCCTAACTAGCGGGGCTACCTACGAGCAGTACTTC
CASSPLTSGATYEQYF
>TRBJ2-5|TRBV21-1|NA|many
TGTGCCAGCAGCAAAGCGCTTGGGGACGAGACCCAGTACTTC
CASSKALGDETQYF
>TRBJ2-1|TRBV29-1|TRBD2|many
TGCAGCATTAGCGGGGGGATCTACAATGAGCAGTTCTTC
CSISGGIYNEQFF
>TRBJ1-5|TRBV5-5|NA|few
TGTGCCAGCAGCTTGGCCCACAGGGACAATCAGCCCCAGCATTTT
CASSLAHRDNQPQHF